This T cell receptor beta chain was observed in a study of T cell responses to AZD1222 COVID-19 vaccine (dated by TCRdb to the early 2020s). For the study in its entirety: AZD1222 recipients whose second dose came at about 4 weeks and those whose second dose came at about 12 weeks were combined into one group, since spike-specific TCR depth and breadth did not differ between the two schedules. A total of 233 trial participants underwent TCR sequencing, of whom some 210 received two doses of AZD1222 and around 26 received two doses of the MenACWY control vaccine. Trial participants were enrolled by age into subgroups of 18-55, 56-69 and 70-plus years, and around 140, 26 and 57 TCR-sequenced participants, respectively, were included in these subgroups.

Of note for this clone: The clone's antigen remains unknown. Base qualities are not at hand, and no much larger clone is one base apart.

The germline V gene supplies CDR1 SQVTM and CDR2 ANQGSEA. Relative to germline, V is 6 bases shorter and J is 7 bases shorter, with 15 bases between their ends. The CDR3 holds 12 amino acids from the cysteine to the phenylalanine. The kept DNA is CDR3 alone, 36 bases in frame from the first base. The paper's findings and limits, for the study overall: Spike-specific TCR breadth and depth rose significantly after two AZD1222 doses compared with day 0 and with MenACWY recipients. Conclusions about previously exposed vaccinees are limited, since just six AZD1222 recipients were seropositive for SARS-CoV-2 at baseline. Most participants were white British and females outnumbered males, and the authors suggested that clonal diversity may have been underestimated. No day 14 peak-response samples were available, so repertoires were characterized only after the peak T cell response. Epitopes outside the regions mutated in the B.1.351 and B.1.1.7 variants were reportedly recognized by nearly half of the unique spike-specific TCRs. The 56-69-year group was small, and its depth increase did not reach significance, likely because of low power. Vaccine-associated CD4 TCRs spanned the whole spike protein, with dominant responses in regions 160-218 and 743-854.

The CDR3 regions of human TCRbeta chains were subjected to immunosequencing. The source study handled its data this way. Repertoire TCRs were matched against a reference library of SARS-CoV-2-specific TCRs generated with the MIRA antigen-specificity platform. Breadth meant the fraction of unique TCRs that were SARS-CoV-2-associated, whereas depth meant the fraction of total T cells that were SARS-CoV-2-associated. Using the MIRA data, each spike-specific TCR was assigned both to the spike region to which the TCR was reactive and to a CD4 or CD8 class. Log10-transformed breadth and depth values were compared by one-way ANOVA with Sidak's multiple comparisons tests. The immuneACCESS repertoire file appears here via TCRdb, limited to in-frame rearrangements. These files lack a portion of the clones; in checked studies, under half of the deficit traces to unresolved V genes, and the cause of the others is not known. V, J and clone size are those of that table, while D and trimming were read from the DNA. The sample contains 65,000 to 75,000 clones, about 85% of them found a single time. The ten largest clones capture 21% of the sample.

This specimen's time point label, interpreted: baseline before first vaccination. Samples from vaccinated people were obtained from the UK trials COV001 and COV002, which included a single-blind randomized controlled phase 2/3 trial of AZD1222 (ChAdOx1 nCoV-19) in healthy adults. Trial participant PBMC samples were collected at day 0 and day 28 after the second dose for TCRbeta chain sequencing. This clonotype originated in an adult in good health. The sequences come from peripheral blood, collected on day 0 of AZD1222 vaccination. The sequence joins TRBV29-1 to TRBJ1-1, and TRBD1 may be the D gene, going by 5 matching bases. Read as DNA, the sequence is TGCAGCGTGGTGGGGGAAGAGGATGAAGCTTTCTTT. This gives the protein CSVVGEEDEAFF.